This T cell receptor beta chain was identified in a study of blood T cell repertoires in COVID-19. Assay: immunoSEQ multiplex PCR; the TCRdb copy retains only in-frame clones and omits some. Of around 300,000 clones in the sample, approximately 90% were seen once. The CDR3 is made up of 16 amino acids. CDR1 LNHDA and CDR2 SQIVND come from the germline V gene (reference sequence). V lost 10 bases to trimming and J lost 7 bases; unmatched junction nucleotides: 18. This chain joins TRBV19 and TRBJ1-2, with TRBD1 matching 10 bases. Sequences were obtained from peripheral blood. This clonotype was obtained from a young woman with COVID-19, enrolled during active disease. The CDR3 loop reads CATQGRDRGPLGGYTF. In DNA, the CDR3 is TGTGCCACCCAAGGGCGGGACAGGGGACCTCTCGGTGGCTACACCTTC. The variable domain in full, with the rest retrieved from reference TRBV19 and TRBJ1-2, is DGGITQSPKYLFRKEGQNVTLSCEQNLNHDAMYWYRQDPGQGLRLIYYSQIVNDFQKGDIAEGYSVSREKKESFPLTVTSAQKNPTAFYLCATQGRDRGPLGGYTFGSGTRLTVV.